This TCR beta chain came from a study of T cell responses to AZD1222 COVID-19 vaccine. The method was immunoSEQ multiplex PCR; TCRdb's version includes in-frame clones alone and lacks a portion of them. Counted here are about 200,000 clones, over 85% occurring once; the ten biggest clones make up approximately 4%. With 3 bases removed from V and 2 bases from J, the gap between germline ends came to 11 bases. The CDR3 sequence is 16 residues long. Germline loops: CDR1 KGHSH, CDR2 LQKENI. The receptor comes from an adult who received the MenACWY meningococcal vaccine as a control. This chain connects TRBV18 to TRBJ2-6, with D possibly matching TRBD1 (5 bases). The sample was peripheral blood, taken 28 days after the second dose of the MenACWY control vaccine. CDR3 amino acids: CASSPIGATGANVLTF. CDR3 in DNA: TGTGCCAGCTCACCCATAGGGGCAACTGGGGCCAACGTCCTGACTTTC.